The present T cell receptor beta chain was sequenced within a study of cytomegalovirus exposure and HLA in healthy donors. Study as a whole: From HLA-typed donors, an early data release held some 80 million unique TCRs.

Regarding this clone: Its specificity is not known.

CDR1 and CDR2 from the germline V gene are SGHVS and FQNEAQ. Trimming removed 8 bases from V and 1 base from J, with 17 bases in between. CDR3 length: 15 amino acids. Study results and caveats: Listed as cytomegalovirus-associated were approximately 160 TCR beta chains.

PCR was performed using 60 Vbeta and 13 Jbeta primers. The table came from immunoSEQ multiplex PCR; TCRdb's copy has only in-frame clones and leaves some out. The profile shows about 140,000 clones, 88% of them singletons. V is TRBV7-8 and J is TRBJ1-1; tentative D call: TRBD1 (6 bases). Sequenced material: PBMCs. The sequence came from a woman aged 40 to 49 in good health and CMV-seronegative. CDR3 in DNA: TGTGCCAGCGCCTCGGCGGGGGCGGGGAACACTGAAGCTTTCTTT. It specifies CASASAGAGNTEAFF.